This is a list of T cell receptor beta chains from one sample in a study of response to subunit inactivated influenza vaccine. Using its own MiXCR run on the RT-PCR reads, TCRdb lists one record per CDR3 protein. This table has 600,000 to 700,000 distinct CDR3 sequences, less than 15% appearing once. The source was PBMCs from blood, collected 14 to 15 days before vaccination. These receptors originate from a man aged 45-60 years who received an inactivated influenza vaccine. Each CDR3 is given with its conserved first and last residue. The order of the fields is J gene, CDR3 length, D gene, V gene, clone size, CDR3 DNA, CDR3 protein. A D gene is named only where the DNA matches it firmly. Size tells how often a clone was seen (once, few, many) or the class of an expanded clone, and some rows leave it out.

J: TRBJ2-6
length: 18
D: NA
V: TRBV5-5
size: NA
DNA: TGTGCCAGCAGCGCTGCCTGGGACGCTTTCTCTGGGGCCAACGTCCTGACTTTC
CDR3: CASSAAWDAFSGANVLTF

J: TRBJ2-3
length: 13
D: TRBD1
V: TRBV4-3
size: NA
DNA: TGCGCCAGCAGCCCCGAAGACAGGGGACGAGCATATTTT
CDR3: CASSPEDRGRAYF

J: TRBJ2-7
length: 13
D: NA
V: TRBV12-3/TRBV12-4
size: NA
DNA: TGTGCCAGCAGTTCGGGGAGAGGACTCGAGCAGTACTTC
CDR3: CASSSGRGLEQYF

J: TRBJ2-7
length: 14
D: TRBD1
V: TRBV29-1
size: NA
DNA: TGCAGCGTTGAGCCGGGACAGGGGGCCTACGAGCAGTACTTC
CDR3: CSVEPGQGAYEQYF

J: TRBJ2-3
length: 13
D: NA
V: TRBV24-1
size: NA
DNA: TGTGCCACCAGTGACCTCTCCACAGATACGCAGTATTTT
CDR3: CATSDLSTDTQYF

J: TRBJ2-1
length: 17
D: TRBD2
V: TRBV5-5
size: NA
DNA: TGTGCCAGCAGCCTAACCTGGGGGGGAGGGAGCTACAATGAGCAGTTCTTC
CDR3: CASSLTWGGGSYNEQFF

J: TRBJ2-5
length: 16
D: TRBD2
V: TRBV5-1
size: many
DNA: TGCGCCAGCAGATCCGGGACTAGCGGGGTCCAAGAGACCCAGTACTTC
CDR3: CASRSGTSGVQETQYF

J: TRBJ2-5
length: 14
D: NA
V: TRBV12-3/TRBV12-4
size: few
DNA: TGTGCCAGCAGTTTATCGGTGTTTCGAGAGACCCAGTACTTC
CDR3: CASSLSVFRETQYF

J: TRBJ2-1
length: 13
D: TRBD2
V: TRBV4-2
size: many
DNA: TGTGCCAGCAGCCAGACTAGCGTTCAGGAGCAGTTCTTC
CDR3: CASSQTSVQEQFF

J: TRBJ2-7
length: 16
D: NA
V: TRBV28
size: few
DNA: TGTGCCAGCAGTCATGGGGGGGGCGGGACCTCCTACGAGCAGTACTTC
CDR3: CASSHGGGGTSYEQYF

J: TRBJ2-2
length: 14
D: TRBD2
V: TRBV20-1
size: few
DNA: TGCAGTGCTAGCGGGGGGGCCAGCACCGGGGAGCTGTTTTTT
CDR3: CSASGGASTGELFF

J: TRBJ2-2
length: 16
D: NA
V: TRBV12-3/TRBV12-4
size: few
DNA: TGTGCCAGCAGTTTACTGGGACTTGAGGACGCCGGGGAGCTGTTTTTT
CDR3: CASSLLGLEDAGELFF

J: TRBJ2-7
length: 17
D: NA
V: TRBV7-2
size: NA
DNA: TGTGCCAGCAGCTTAGTGCCCAAGGGCGGTGCCTACTACGAGCAGTACTTC
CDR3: CASSLVPKGGAYYEQYF

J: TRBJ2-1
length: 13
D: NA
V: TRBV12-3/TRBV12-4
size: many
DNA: TGTGCCAGCAGTTGGAACCCAAGGAATGAGCAGTTCTTC
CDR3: CASSWNPRNEQFF

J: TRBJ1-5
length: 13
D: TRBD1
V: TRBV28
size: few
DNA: TGTGCCACCCGACAGGGGGTAAATCAGCCCCAGCATTTT
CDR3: CATRQGVNQPQHF

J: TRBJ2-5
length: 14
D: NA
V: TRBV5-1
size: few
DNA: TGCGCCAGCAGCTTGGAGAGGGACGGCGAGACCCAGTACTTC
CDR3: CASSLERDGETQYF

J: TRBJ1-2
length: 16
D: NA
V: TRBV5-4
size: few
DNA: TGTGCCAGCAGCTTGGCGGGGGGAGGACTTTCCTATGGCTACACCTTC
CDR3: CASSLAGGGLSYGYTF